This T cell receptor beta chain originates from a study of T cells expressing NK-cell markers. Across the study: With respect to HCMV, seven of the eight sequenced donors were seropositive, and one was seronegative.

This CDR3 comprises 16 residues. No DNA is given; TCRdb re-called the 5' RACE reads and lists each CDR3 protein once. This sample contains hundreds of thousands of distinct CDR3 sequences. Regarding this clonotype: Its cognate antigen is unknown.

Whole-study results and caveats: Among a few donors, these clonotypes also ranked first in the CD3+CD56-NKG2C+ fraction. There remained a lack of clarity about HCMV specificity of expanded NKG2C+ T cell clones. About 1.0-8% of CD8+ T cells in more than 5 donors belonged to dominant NKG2C+ clonotypes.

The sample consisted of blood T cells: a sorted CD56 or NKG2C T cell subset, CD4+ or CD8+ T cells, or bulk PBMC T cells (not recorded which). This receptor was identified in a man between 18 and 35 years old in good health. The rearrangement links TRBV12-3 or TRBV12-4 to TRBJ2-3; the TCRdb D gene call, TRBD2, has no DNA to confirm it. The CDR3 here is CASSLSGLAETDTQYF.